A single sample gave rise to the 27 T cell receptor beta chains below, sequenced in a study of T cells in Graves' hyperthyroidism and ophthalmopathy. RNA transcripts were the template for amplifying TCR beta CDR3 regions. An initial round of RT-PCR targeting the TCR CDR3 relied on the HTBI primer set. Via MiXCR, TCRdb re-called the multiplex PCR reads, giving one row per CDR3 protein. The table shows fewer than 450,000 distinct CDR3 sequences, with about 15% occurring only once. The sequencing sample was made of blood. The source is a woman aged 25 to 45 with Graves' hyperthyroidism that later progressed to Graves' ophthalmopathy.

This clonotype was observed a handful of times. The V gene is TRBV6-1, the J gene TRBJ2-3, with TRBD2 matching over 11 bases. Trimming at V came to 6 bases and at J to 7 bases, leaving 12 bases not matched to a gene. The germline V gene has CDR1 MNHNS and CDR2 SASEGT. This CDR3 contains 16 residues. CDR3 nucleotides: TGTGCCAGCAGCTCGATATTAGCGGGGGGGCCTAATACGCAGTATTTT. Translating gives CASSSILAGGPNTQYF.

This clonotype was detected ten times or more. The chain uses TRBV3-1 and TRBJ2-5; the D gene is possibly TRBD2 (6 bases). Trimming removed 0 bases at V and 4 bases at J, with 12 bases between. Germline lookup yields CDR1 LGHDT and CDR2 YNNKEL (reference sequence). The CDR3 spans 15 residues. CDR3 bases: TGTGCCAGCAGCCAAGACGGGGCTAGCGTAGAGACCCAGTACTTC. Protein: CASSQDGASVETQYF.

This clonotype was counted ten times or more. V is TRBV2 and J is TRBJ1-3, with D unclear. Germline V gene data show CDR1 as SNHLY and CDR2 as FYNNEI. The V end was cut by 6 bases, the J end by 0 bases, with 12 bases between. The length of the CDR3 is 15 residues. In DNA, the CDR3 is TGTGCCAGCAGGGAGACACACTACTCTGGAAACACCATATATTTT. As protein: CASRETHYSGNTIYF. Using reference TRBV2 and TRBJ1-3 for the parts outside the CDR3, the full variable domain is EPEVTQTPSHQVTQMGQEVILRCVPISNHLYFYWYRQILGQKVEFLVSFYNNEISEKSEIFDDQFSVERPDGSNFTLKIRSTKLEDSAMYFCASRETHYSGNTIYFGEGSWLTVV.

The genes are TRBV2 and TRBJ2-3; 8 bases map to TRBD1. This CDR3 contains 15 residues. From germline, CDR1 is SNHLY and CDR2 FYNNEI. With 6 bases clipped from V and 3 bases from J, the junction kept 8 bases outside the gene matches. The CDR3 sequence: CASRRYTGGTDTQYF. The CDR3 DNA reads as TGTGCCAGCAGGCGTTATACAGGGGGTACAGATACGCAGTATTTT.

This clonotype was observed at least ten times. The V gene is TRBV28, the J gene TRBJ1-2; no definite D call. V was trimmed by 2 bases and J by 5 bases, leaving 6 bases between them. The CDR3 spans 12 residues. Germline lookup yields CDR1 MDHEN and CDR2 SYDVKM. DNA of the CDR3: TGTGCCAGCAGTTTAGTGGAATATGGCTACACCTTC. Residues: CASSLVEYGYTF.

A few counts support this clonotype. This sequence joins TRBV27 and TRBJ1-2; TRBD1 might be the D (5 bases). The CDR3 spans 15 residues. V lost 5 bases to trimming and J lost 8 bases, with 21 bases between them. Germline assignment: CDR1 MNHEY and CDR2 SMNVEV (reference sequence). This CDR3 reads CASSLSRRGSGGYTF. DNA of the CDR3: TGTGCCAGCAGTCTCTCCCGGAGGGGTTCCGGCGGCTACACCTTC.

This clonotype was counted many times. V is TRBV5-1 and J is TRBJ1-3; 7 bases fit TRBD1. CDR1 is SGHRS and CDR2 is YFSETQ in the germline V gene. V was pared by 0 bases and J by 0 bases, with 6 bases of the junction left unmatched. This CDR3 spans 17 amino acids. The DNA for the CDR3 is TGCGCCAGCAGCTTGGGCTCCGGGACAGCCTCTGGAAACACCATATATTTT. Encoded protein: CASSLGSGTASGNTIYF.

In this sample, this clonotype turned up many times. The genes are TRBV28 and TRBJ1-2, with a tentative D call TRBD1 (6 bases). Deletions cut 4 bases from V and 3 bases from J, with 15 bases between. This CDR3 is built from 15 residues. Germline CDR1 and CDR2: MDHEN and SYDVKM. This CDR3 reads CASSSPSGGHYGYTF. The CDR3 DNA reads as TGTGCCAGCAGTTCGCCGAGTGGGGGCCACTATGGCTACACCTTC.

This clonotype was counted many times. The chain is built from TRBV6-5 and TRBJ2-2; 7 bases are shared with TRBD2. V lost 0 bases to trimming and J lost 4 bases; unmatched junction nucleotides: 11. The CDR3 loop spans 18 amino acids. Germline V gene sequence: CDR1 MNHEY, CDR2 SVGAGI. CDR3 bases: TGTGCCAGCAGTTACTCGCGGTCTGGACTAGTTTTCACCGGGGAGCTGTTTTTT. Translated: CASSYSRSGLVFTGELFF.

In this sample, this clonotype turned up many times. CDR3 protein: CSVYSGGGETQYF. The CDR3 coding sequence is TGCAGCGTCTATAGCGGGGGAGGGGAGACCCAGTACTTC. The chain employs TRBV29-1 and TRBJ2-5; 9 bases are a match to TRBD2. CDR1 and CDR2 from the germline V gene are SQVTM and ANQGSEA. The junction had 7 bases not matched to a gene; V was cut back by 6 bases and J by 5 bases. The CDR3 spans 13 residues.

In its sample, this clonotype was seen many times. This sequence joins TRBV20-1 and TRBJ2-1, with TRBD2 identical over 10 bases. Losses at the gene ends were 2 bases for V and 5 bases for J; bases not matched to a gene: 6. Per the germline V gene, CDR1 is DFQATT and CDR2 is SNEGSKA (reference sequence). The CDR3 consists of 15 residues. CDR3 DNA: TGCAGTGCTAGACCCCCGGGACTAGCGCACAATGAGCAGTTCTTC. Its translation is CSARPPGLAHNEQFF.

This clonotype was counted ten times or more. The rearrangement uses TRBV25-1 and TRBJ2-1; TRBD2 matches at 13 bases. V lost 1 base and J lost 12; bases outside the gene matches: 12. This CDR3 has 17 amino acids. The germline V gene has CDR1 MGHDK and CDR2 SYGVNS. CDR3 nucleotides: TGTGCCAGCAGTGAATGCGTAGGGACTAGCGGGGTTTCGCGGCAGTTCTTC. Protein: CASSECVGTSGVSRQFF. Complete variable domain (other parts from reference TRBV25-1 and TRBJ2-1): EADIYQTPRYLVIGTGKKITLECSQTMGHDKMYWYQQDPGMELHLIHYSYGVNSTEKGDLSSESTVSRIRTEHFPLTLESARPSHTSQYLCASSECVGTSGVSRQFFGPGTRLTVL.

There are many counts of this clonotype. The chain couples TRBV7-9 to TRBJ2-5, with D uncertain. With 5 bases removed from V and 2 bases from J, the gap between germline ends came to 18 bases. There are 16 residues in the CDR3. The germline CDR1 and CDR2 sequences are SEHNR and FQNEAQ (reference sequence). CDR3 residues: CASSPQTQVTQETQYF. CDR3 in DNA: TGTGCCAGCAGCCCCCAGACCCAGGTTACACAAGAGACCCAGTACTTC.

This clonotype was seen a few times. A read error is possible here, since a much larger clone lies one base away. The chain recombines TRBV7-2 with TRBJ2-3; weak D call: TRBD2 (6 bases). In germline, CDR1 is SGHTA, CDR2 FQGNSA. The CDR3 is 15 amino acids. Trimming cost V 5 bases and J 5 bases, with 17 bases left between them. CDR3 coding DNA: TGTACCAGCAGCACCTCCGGGACTGTGGGAGATACGCAGTATTTT. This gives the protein CTSSTSGTVGDTQYF.

The DNA for the CDR3 is TGTGCCAGCAGCCAAGCTGCGGGAGGGCCTAACGAGCAGTACTTC. Translated: CASSQAAGGPNEQYF. The chain uses TRBV4-2 and TRBJ2-7, with 9 bases fitting TRBD2. Germline lookup yields CDR1 LGHNA and CDR2 YNFKEQ. J was trimmed by 5 bases and V by 1 base; bases with no gene match: 6. This CDR3 spans 15 amino acids.

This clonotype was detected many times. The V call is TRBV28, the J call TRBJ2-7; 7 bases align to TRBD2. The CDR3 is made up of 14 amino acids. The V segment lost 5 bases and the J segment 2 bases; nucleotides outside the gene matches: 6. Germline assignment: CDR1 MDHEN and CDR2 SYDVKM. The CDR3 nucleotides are TGTGCCAGCAGTCTGGGGGGGGGACCCTACGAGCAGTACTTC. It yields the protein CASSLGGGPYEQYF.

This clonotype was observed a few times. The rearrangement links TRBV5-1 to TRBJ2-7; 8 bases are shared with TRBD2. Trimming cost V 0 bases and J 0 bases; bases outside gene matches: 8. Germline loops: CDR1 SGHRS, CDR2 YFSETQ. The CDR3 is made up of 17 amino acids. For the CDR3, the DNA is TGCGCCAGCAGCTTGGATAGCGGGACGGTAAGCTCCTACGAGCAGTACTTC. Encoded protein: CASSLDSGTVSSYEQYF.

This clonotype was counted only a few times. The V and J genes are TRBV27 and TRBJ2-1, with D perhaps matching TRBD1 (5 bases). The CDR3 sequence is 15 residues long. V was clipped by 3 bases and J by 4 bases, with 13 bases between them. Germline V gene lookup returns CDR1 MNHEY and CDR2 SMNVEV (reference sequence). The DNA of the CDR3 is TGTGCCAGCAGTTTGGGGCCGCAACCGTACAATGAGCAGTTCTTC. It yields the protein CASSLGPQPYNEQFF.

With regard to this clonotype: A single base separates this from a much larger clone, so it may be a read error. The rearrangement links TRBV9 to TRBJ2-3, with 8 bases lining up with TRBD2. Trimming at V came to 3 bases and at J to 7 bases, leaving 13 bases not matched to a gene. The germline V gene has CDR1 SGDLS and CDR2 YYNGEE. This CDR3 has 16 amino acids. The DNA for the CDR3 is TGTGCCAGCAGCGCCATCAGCGGGAGAACGACAAATACGCAGTATTTT. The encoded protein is CASSAISGRTTNTQYF.

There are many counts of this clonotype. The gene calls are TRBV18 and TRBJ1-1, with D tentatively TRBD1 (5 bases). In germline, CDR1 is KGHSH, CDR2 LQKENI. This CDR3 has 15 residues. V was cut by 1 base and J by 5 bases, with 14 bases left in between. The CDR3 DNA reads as TGTGCCAGCTCACCACTCGGGGACTTGCGGACTGAAGCTTTCTTT. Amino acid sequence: CASSPLGDLRTEAFF. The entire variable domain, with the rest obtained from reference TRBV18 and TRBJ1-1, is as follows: NAGVMQNPRHLVRRRGQEARLRCSPMKGHSHVYWYRQLPEEGLKFMVYLQKENIIDESGMPKERFSAEFPKEGPSILRIQQVVRGDSAAYFCASSPLGDLRTEAFFGQGTRLTVV.

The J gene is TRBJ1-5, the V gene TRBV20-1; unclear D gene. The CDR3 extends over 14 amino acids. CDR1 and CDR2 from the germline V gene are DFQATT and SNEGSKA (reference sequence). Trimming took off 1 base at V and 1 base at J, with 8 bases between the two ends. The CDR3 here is CSARAGSSNQPQHF. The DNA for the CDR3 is TGCAGTGCTAGAGCCGGGAGCAGCAATCAGCCCCAGCATTTT.

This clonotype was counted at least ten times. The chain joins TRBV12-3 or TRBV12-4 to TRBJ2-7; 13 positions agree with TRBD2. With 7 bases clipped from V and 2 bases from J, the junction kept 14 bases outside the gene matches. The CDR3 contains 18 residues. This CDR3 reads CASKKGGLAGVKTYEQYF. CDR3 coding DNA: TGTGCCAGCAAAAAGGGTGGACTAGCGGGGGTGAAGACCTACGAGCAGTACTTC.

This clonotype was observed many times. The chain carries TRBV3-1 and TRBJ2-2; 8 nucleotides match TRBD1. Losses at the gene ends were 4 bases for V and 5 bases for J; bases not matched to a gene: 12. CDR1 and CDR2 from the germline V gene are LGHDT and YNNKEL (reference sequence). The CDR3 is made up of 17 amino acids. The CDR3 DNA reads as TGTGCCAGCAGCCTACTCCCGGAGACAGGGGTGACCGGGGAGCTGTTTTTT. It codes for CASSLLPETGVTGELFF.

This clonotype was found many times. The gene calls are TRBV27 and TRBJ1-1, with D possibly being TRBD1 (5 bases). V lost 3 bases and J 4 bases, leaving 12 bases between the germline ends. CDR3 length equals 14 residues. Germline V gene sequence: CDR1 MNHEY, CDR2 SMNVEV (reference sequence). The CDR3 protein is CASSLIGAGTEAFF. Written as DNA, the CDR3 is TGTGCCAGCAGTTTGATAGGGGCTGGCACTGAAGCTTTCTTT.

In DNA form, the CDR3 reads TGCAGTGCTAAGTCGAACAGGGGGCAAGAGACCCAGTACTTC. Its protein is CSAKSNRGQETQYF. The chain links TRBV20-1 to TRBJ2-5; 8 bases are shared with TRBD1. The germline V gene has CDR1 DFQATT and CDR2 SNEGSKA (reference sequence). CDR3 length: 14 amino acids. The V gene end was trimmed by 4 bases and the J gene end by 2 bases; junction bases not matched to a gene: 6.

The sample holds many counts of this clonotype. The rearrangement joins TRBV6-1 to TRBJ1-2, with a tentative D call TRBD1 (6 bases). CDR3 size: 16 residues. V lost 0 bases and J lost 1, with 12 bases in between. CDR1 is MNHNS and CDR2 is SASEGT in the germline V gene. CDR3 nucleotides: TGTGCCAGCAGTGAAGCGCGGCAGGGGTTTAACTATGGCTACACCTTC. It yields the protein CASSEARQGFNYGYTF.

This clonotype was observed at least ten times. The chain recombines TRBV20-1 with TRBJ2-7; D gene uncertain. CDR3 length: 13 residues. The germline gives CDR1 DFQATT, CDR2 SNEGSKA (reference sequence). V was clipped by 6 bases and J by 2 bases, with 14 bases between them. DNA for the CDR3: TGCAGTGCAGGAGTTCAGTTCCCCTACGAGCAGTACTTC. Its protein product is CSAGVQFPYEQYF.